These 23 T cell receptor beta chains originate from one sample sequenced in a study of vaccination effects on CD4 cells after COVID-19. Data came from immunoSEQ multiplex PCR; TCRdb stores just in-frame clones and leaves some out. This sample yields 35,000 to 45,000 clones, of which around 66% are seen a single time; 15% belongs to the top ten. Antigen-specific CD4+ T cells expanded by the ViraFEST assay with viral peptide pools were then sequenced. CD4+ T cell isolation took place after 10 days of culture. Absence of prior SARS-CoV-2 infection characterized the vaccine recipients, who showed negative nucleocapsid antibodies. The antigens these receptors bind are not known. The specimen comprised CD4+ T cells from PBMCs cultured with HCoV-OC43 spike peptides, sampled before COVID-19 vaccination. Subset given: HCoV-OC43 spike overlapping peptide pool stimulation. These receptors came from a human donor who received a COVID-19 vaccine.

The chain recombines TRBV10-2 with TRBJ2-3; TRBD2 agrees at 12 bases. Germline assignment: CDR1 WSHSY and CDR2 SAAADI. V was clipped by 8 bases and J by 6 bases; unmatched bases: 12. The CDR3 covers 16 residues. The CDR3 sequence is CASSSLAGGSVDTQYF. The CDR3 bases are TGCGCCAGCTCTTCCCTAGCGGGAGGGTCGGTGGATACGCAGTATTTT.

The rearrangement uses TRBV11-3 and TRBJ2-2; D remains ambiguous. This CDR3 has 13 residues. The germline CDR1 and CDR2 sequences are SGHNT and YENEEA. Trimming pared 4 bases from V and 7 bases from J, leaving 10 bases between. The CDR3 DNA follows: TGTGCCAGCAGCTCGGTGTTCAGCGGGGAGCTGTTTTTT. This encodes CASSSVFSGELFF.

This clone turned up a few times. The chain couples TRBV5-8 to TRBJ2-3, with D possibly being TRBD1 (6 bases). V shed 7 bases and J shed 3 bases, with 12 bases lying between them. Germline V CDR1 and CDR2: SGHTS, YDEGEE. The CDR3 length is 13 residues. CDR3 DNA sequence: TGTGCCAGCCCCAACAGGGTTACAGATACGCAGTATTTT. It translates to CASPNRVTDTQYF.

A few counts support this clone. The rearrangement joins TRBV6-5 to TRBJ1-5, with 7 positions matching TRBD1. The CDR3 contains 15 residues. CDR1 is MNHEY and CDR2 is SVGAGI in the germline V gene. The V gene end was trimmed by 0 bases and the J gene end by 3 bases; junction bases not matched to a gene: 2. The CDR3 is CASSYSGGLNQPQHF. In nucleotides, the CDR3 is TGTGCCAGCAGTTACTCAGGGGGCCTCAATCAGCCCCAGCATTTT.

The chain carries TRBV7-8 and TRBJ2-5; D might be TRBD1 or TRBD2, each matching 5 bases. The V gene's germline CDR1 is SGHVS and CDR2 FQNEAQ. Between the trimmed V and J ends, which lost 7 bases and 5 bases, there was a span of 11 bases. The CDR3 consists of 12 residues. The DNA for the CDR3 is TGTGCCAGCACCCCCGGGGCGGAGACCCAGTACTTC. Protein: CASTPGAETQYF. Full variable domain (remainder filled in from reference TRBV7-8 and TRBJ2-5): GAGVSQSPRYKVAKRGQDVALRCDPISGHVSLFWYQQALGQGPEFLTYFQNEAQLDKSGLPSDRFFAERPEGSVSTLKIQRTQQEDSAVYLCASTPGAETQYFGPGTRLLVL.

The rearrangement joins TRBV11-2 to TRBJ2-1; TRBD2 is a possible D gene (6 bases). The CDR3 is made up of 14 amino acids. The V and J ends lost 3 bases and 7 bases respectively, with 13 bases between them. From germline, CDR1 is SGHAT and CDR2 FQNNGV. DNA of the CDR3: TGTGCCAGCAGCTTCTCTTCGGGGACTAATGAGCAGTTCTTC. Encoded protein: CASSFSSGTNEQFF.

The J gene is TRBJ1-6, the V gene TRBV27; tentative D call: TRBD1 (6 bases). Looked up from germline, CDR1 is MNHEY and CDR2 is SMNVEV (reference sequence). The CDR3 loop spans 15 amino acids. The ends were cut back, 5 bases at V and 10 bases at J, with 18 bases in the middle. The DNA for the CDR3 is TGTGCCAGCAGTCCACCAGGGGCCCTTCAGTCACCCCTCCACTTT. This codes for CASSPPGALQSPLHF.

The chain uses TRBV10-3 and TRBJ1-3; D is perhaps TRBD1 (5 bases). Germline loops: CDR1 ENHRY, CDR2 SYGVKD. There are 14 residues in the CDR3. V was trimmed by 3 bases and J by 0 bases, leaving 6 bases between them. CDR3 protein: CAISDQGSGNTIYF. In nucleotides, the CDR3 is TGTGCCATCAGTGATCAGGGCTCTGGAAACACCATATATTTT.

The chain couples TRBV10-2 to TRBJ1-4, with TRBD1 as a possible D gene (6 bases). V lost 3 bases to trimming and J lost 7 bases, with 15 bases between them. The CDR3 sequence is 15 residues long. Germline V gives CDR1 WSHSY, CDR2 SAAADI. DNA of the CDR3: TGCGCCAGCAGTGACTCACAGGGAAGCACTGAAAAACTGTTTTTT. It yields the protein CASSDSQGSTEKLFF.

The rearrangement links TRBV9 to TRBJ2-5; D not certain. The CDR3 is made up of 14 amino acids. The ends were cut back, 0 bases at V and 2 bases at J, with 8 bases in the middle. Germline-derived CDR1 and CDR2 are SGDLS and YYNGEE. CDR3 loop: CASSVALGQETQYF. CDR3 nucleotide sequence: TGTGCCAGCAGCGTAGCCCTAGGTCAAGAGACCCAGTACTTC.

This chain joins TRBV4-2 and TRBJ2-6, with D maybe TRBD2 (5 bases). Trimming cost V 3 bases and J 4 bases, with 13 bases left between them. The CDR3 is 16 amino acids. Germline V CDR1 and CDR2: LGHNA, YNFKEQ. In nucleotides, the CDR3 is TGTGCCAGCAGCCACGACTACTTTCGCGGGGCCAACGTCCTGACTTTC. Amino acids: CASSHDYFRGANVLTF.

This CDR3 is CASSLKAGMVETQYF. DNA for the CDR3: TGTGCCAGCAGCTTAAAGGCCGGGATGGTAGAGACCCAGTACTTC. The rearrangement uses TRBV7-9 and TRBJ2-5; TRBD2 is a possible D gene (5 bases). Germline V gene data show CDR1 as SEHNR and CDR2 as FQNEAQ (reference sequence). V gave up 2 bases and J gave up 4 bases, with 14 bases separating them. The CDR3 sequence is 15 residues long. Full variable domain (outside the CDR3, taken from reference TRBV7-9 and TRBJ2-5): DTGVSQNPRHKITKRGQNVTFRCDPISEHNRLYWYRQTLGQGPEFLTYFQNEAQLEKSRLLSDRFSAERPKGSFSTLEIQRTEQGDSAMYLCASSLKAGMVETQYFGPGTRLLVL.

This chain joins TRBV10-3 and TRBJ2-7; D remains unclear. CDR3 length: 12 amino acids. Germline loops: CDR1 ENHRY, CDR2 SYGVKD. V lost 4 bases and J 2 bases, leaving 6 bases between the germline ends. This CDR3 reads CAISASTYEQYF. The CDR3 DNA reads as TGTGCCATCAGTGCCAGTACCTACGAGCAGTACTTC.

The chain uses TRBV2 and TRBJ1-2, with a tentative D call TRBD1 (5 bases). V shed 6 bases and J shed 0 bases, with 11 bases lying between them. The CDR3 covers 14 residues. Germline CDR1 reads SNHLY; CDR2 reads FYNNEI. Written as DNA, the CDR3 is TGTGCCAGCAGCCGGGACGGTTCTAACTATGGCTACACCTTC. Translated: CASSRDGSNYGYTF.

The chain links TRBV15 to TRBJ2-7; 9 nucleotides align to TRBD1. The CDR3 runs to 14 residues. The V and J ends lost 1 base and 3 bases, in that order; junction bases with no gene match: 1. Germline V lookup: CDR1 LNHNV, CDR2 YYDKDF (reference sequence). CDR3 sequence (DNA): TGTGCCACCAGCAGAGCGGGACAGGGCTACGAGCAGTACTTC. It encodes CATSRAGQGYEQYF.

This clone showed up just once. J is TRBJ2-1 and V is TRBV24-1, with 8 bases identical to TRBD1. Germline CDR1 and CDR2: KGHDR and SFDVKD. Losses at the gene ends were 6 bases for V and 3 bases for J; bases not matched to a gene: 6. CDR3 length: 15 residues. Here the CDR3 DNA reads TGTGCCACCAGTTCCAAGGACAGGGACTACAATGAGCAGTTCTTC. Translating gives CATSSKDRDYNEQFF.

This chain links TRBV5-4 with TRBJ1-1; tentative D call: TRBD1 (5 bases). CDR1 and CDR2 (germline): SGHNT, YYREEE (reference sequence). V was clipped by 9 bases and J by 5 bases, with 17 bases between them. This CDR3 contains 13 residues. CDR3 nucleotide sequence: TGTGCCACTGAACGGGGGGGGTGGACTGAAGCTTTCTTT. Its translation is CATERGGWTEAFF.

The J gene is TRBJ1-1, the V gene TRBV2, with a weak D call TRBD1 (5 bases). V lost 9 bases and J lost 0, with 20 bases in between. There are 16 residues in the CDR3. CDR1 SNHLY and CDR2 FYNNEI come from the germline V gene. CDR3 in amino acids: CARTSRQGRMNTEAFF. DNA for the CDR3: TGTGCCAGAACCTCGAGGCAGGGTCGCATGAACACTGAAGCTTTCTTT.

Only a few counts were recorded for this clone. In DNA, the CDR3 is TGCGCCAGCAGCTTGGACACAGGGGCCGGGGAGCTGTTTTTT. This encodes CASSLDTGAGELFF. The chain couples TRBV5-1 to TRBJ2-2, with 7 bases lining up with TRBD1. This CDR3 has 14 amino acids. Germline V lookup: CDR1 SGHRS, CDR2 YFSETQ. The V and J ends lost 0 bases and 6 bases, in that order; junction bases with no gene match: 2. The complete variable domain, with remaining parts taken from reference TRBV5-1 and TRBJ2-2, reads KAGVTQTPRYLIKTRGQQVTLSCSPISGHRSVSWYQQTPGQGLQFLFEYFSETQRNKGNFPGRFSGRQFSNSRSEMNVSTLELGDSALYLCASSLDTGAGELFFGEGSRLTVL.

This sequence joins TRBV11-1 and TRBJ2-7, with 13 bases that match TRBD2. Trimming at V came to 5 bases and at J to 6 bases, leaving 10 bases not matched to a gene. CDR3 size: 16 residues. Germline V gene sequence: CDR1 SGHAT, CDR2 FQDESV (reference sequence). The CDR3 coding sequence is TGTGCCAGCAGCGAGTGGGGGACTAGCGGGAAAGGCGAGCAGTACTTC. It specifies CASSEWGTSGKGEQYF.

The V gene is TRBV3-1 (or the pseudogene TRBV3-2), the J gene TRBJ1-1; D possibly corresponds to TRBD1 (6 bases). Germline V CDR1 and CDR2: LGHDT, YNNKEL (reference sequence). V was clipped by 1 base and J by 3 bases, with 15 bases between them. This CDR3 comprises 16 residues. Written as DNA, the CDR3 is TGTGCCAGCAGCCAAGTTAGGTGGGGGCAGGACACTGAAGCTTTCTTT. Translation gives CASSQVRWGQDTEAFF.

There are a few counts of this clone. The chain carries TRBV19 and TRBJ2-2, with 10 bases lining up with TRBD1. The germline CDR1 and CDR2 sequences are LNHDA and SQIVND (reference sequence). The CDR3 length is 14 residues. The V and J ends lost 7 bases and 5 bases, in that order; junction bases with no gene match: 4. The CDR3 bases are TGTGCCAGTAAGGGACAGGGGACGACCGGGGAGCTGTTTTTT. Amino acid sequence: CASKGQGTTGELFF.

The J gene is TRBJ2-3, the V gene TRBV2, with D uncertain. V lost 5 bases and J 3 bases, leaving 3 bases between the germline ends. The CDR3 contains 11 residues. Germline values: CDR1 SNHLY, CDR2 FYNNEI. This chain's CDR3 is CASSLTDTQYF. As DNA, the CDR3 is TGTGCCAGCAGTTTAACAGATACGCAGTATTTT.